The 19 T cell receptor beta chains reported below all come from one sample, sequenced in a study of T cell responses to AZD1222 COVID-19 vaccine (TCRdb year 2021). Library prep was done by the immunoSEQ multiplex PCR assay. TCRdb obtained this table from immuneACCESS and retained in-frame rearrangements with V and J assigned. These tables miss some clones; where compared with another copy, unresolved V genes account for less than half of the shortfall, and the remainder is unexplained. The sample includes 150,000 to 180,000 clones, with approximately 91% observed a single time. 6.9% of the sample lies in the top ten. The time point label on this specimen signifies: sample from adult after SARS-CoV-2 infection, after symptom onset. Sequences were derived from peripheral blood, sampled after recovery from COVID-19. The origin of the receptors is an adult who had recovered from COVID-19.

J is TRBJ1-4 and V is TRBV11-2; no definite D call. There are 12 residues in the CDR3. The germline CDR1 and CDR2 sequences are SGHAT and FQNNGV. The CDR3 sequence is CATSRANEKLFF. The CDR3 DNA sequence: TGTGCGACCAGCCGGGCAAATGAAAAACTGTTTTTT. Full variable domain (remainder filled in from reference TRBV11-2 and TRBJ1-4): EAGVAQSPRYKIIEKRQSVAFWCNPISGHATLYWYQQILGQGPKLLIQFQNNGVVDDSQLPKDRFSAERLKGVDSTLKIQPAKLEDSAVYLCATSRANEKLFFGSGTQLSVL.

This clone has only one observation. The chain combines TRBV4-1 with TRBJ2-1, with no clear D. With 0 bases removed from V and 10 bases from J, the gap between germline ends came to 13 bases. This CDR3 has 14 amino acids. Germline CDR1 MGHRA, CDR2 YSYEKL. The CDR3 DNA is TGCGCCAGCAGCCAAGAAGACTCACGGAGAGAGCAGTTCTTC. It translates to CASSQEDSRREQFF.

The chain has TRBV6-1 and TRBJ1-2, with 8 bases that match TRBD1. Germline CDR1 reads MNHNS; CDR2 reads SASEGT. V was pared by 1 base and J by 2 bases, with 6 bases of the junction left unmatched. This CDR3 is 16 amino acids long. The CDR3 DNA is TGTGCCAGCAGTGAAGGTTGGTCAGGGGGCAACTATGGCTACACCTTC. This gives the protein CASSEGWSGGNYGYTF.

This chain uses TRBV5-1 with TRBJ1-1; tentatively, D is TRBD1 (6 bases). Trimming cost V 4 bases and J 4 bases, with 14 bases left between them. Per germline, CDR1 SGHRS and CDR2 YFSETQ. CDR3 length equals 14 residues. CDR3 amino acids: CASSLQQGGTEAFF. CDR3 bases: TGCGCCAGCAGCCTGCAACAGGGTGGCACTGAAGCTTTCTTT.

This clone was detected once. V is TRBV3-1 (or the pseudogene TRBV3-2) and J is TRBJ1-3, with D possibly matching TRBD1 (5 bases). Germline CDR1 reads LGHDT; CDR2 reads YNNKEL (reference sequence). Trimming removed 4 bases at V and 4 bases at J, with 11 bases between. The CDR3 length is 14 residues. CDR3 loop: CASSPRGGGNTIYF. The CDR3 region has the DNA TGTGCCAGCAGCCCCCGCGGGGGGGGAAACACCATATATTTT.

About this clone: Additional DNA sequences in this sample encode the identical CDR3. The CDR3 sequence: CASSIGGNTEAFF. As DNA, the CDR3 is TGTGCCAGTAGTATAGGGGGAAACACTGAAGCTTTCTTT. The chain couples TRBV19 to TRBJ1-1; D uncertain. Germline V gives CDR1 LNHDA, CDR2 SQIVND (reference sequence). Between the trimmed V and J ends, which lost 1 base and 2 bases, there was a span of 5 bases. CDR3 length: 13 amino acids.

This chain uses TRBV28 with TRBJ1-2; no firm D call. The germline V and J ends were trimmed by 7 bases and 8 bases, with 23 bases remaining between them. Germline-derived CDR1 and CDR2 are MDHEN and SYDVKM. The CDR3 spans 15 residues. CDR3 DNA: TGTGCCAGCATCCAATGGCCTTCCGAGGACTCAGGCTACACCTTC. Amino acid sequence: CASIQWPSEDSGYTF.

The V and J genes are TRBV21-1 and TRBJ1-3; TRBD1, as called in the table, went unchecked against the DNA. TRBV21-1 constitutes a pseudogene. CDR3 length: 18 amino acids. CDR3 bases: TGTGCCAGCAGCAAATGGGCAGACCCCGTCTGCTCTGGAAACACCATATATTTT. Amino acids: CASSKWADPVCSGNTIYF.

CDR3 bases: TGTGCCACCGGGACTAGCCTTAATGAGCAGTTCTTC. It is translated as CATGTSLNEQFF. The V call is TRBV19, the J call TRBJ2-1; 9 positions match TRBD2. The germline CDR1 and CDR2 sequences are LNHDA and SQIVND (reference sequence). This CDR3 region has 12 residues. V gave up 10 bases and J gave up 7 bases; unmatched junction bases: 5.

The chain links TRBV9 to TRBJ2-5, with TRBD2 identical over 8 bases. The trim removed 4 bases at V and 2 bases at J, leaving 7 bases unmatched. The CDR3 runs 15 residues. Germline-derived CDR1 and CDR2 are SGDLS and YYNGEE. Here the CDR3 reads CASSPRAGVQETQYF. The CDR3 coding sequence is TGTGCCAGCAGCCCGAGAGCGGGGGTGCAAGAGACCCAGTACTTC.

The chain combines TRBV28 with TRBJ1-2, with D possibly being TRBD1 (5 bases). Germline V lookup: CDR1 MDHEN, CDR2 SYDVKM. This CDR3 has 13 amino acids. V lost 5 bases to trimming and J lost 3 bases, with 10 bases between them. The CDR3 region has the DNA TGTGCCAGCAGTACCGGGACCTACTATGGCTACACCTTC. Amino acids: CASSTGTYYGYTF.

The rearrangement links TRBV7-2 to TRBJ1-6; no definite D call. Looked up from germline, CDR1 is SGHTA and CDR2 is FQGNSA. Trimming took off 1 base at V and 2 bases at J, with 6 bases between the two ends. The CDR3 has 15 residues. The CDR3 is CASSLDGTYNSPLHF. The CDR3 nucleotides are TGTGCCAGCAGCTTAGATGGAACCTATAATTCACCCCTCCACTTT.

CDR3 DNA sequence: TGTGCCAGCAGTAAAGGGTTTGTACGAGGCTACACCTTC. Amino acid sequence: CASSKGFVRGYTF. The rearrangement joins TRBV28 to TRBJ1-2; D is unclear. The CDR3 spans 13 residues. V was shortened by 5 bases and J by 8 bases, with 15 bases between the two germline ends. CDR1 and CDR2 (germline): MDHEN, SYDVKM.

The J gene is TRBJ1-3, the V gene TRBV5-1, with D hard to call. CDR3 size: 14 residues. Germline V CDR1 and CDR2: SGHRS, YFSETQ. Trimming removed 0 bases at V and 4 bases at J, with 8 bases between. CDR3 nucleotides: TGCGCCAGCAGCTTGGCTTCAAGCGGAAACACCATATATTTT. It codes for CASSLASSGNTIYF.

The V gene is TRBV5-1, the J gene TRBJ1-1, with D unclear. The germline V gene encodes CDR1 SGHRS and CDR2 YFSETQ. The germline V and J ends were trimmed by 2 bases and 6 bases, with 14 bases remaining between them. This CDR3 is 14 amino acids long. CDR3 amino acids: CASSLPIGSPEAFF. The CDR3 DNA sequence: TGCGCCAGCAGCTTACCAATAGGGAGCCCTGAAGCTTTCTTT. Complete variable domain (other parts from reference TRBV5-1 and TRBJ1-1): KAGVTQTPRYLIKTRGQQVTLSCSPISGHRSVSWYQQTPGQGLQFLFEYFSETQRNKGNFPGRFSGRQFSNSRSEMNVSTLELGDSALYLCASSLPIGSPEAFFGQGTRLTVV.

This chain connects TRBV6-6 to TRBJ2-3, with D perhaps TRBD2 (6 bases). V was clipped by 5 bases and J by 2 bases, with 14 bases between them. The CDR3 contains 15 residues. In germline, CDR1 is MNHNY, CDR2 SVGAGI (reference sequence). The CDR3 region has the DNA TGTGCCAGCAGTCCCCCCAAGCGGGCCACAGATACGCAGTATTTT. Translation: CASSPPKRATDTQYF.

The gene calls are TRBV6-4 and TRBJ2-3; 12 bases line up with TRBD2. This CDR3 has 16 residues. V lost 6 bases to trimming and J lost 1 base; unmatched junction nucleotides: 5. Germline lookup yields CDR1 MRHNA and CDR2 SNTAGT. The CDR3 bases are TGTGCCAGCAGCCTACTAGCGGGGGGCGGCACAGATACGCAGTATTTT. Translating gives CASSLLAGGGTDTQYF.

The chain is built from TRBV9 and TRBJ2-1; TRBD2 matches 10 bases. This CDR3 has 14 residues. Germline lookup yields CDR1 SGDLS and CDR2 YYNGEE. Trimming cost V 1 base and J 10 bases; bases outside gene matches: 5. CDR3 DNA sequence: TGTGCCAGCAGCGTAAGGACAGCGGGGGGGGAGCAGTTCTTC. Residues: CASSVRTAGGEQFF.

This clone was seen just once. V is TRBV6-5 and J is TRBJ1-2, with a possible D match to TRBD1 (6 bases). V was trimmed by 5 bases and J by 0 bases, leaving 13 bases between them. Germline CDR1 is MNHEY and CDR2 is SVGAGI. The CDR3 extends over 15 amino acids. The CDR3 here is CASSRTGAPNYGYTF. CDR3 DNA sequence: TGTGCCAGCAGTCGGACGGGGGCACCTAACTATGGCTACACCTTC.